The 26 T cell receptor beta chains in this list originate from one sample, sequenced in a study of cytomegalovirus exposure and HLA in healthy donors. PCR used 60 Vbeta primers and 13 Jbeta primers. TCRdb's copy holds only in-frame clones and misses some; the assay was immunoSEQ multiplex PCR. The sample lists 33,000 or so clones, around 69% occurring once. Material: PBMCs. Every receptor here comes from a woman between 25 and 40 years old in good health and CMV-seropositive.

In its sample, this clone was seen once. As DNA, the CDR3 is TGTGCCAGCAGCCTACAGGGGGCGGGCATCGATACGCAGTATTTT. Translated, it gives CASSLQGAGIDTQYF. This rearrangement joins TRBV6-5 to TRBJ2-3, with 9 bases matching TRBD1. This CDR3 has 15 amino acids. The germline gives CDR1 MNHEY, CDR2 SVGAGI. V lost 6 bases to trimming and J lost 6 bases; unmatched junction nucleotides: 10.

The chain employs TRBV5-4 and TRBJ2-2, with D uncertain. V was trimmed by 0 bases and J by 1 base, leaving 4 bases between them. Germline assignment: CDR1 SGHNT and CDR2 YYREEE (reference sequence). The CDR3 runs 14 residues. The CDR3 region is CASSLVQNTGELFF. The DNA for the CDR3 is TGTGCCAGCAGCTTGGTTCAGAACACCGGGGAGCTGTTTTTT.

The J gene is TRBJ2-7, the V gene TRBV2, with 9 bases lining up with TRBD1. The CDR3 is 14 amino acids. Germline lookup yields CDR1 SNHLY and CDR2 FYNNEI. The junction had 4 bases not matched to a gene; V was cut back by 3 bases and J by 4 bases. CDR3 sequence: CASSDGQGRYEQYF. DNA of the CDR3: TGTGCCAGCAGTGACGGACAGGGGAGGTACGAGCAGTACTTC.

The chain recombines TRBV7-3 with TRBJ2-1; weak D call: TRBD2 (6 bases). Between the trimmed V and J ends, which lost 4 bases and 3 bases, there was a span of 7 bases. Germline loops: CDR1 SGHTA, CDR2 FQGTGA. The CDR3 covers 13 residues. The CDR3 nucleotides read TGTGCCAGCAGCTGGGGGGTCTACAATGAGCAGTTCTTC. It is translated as CASSWGVYNEQFF.

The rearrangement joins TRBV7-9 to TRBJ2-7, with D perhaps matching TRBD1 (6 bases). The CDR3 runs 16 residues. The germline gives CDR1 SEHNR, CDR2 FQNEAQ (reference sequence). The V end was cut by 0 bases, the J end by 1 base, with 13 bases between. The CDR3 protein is CASSLALGAPSYEQYF. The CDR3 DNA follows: TGTGCCAGCAGCTTAGCACTGGGGGCTCCTTCCTACGAGCAGTACTTC.

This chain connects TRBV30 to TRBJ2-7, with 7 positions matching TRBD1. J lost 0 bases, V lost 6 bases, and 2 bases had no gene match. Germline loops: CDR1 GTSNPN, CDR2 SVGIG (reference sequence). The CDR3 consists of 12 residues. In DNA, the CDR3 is TGTGCCTGCGGGACAGACTCCTACGAGCAGTACTTC. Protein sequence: CACGTDSYEQYF.

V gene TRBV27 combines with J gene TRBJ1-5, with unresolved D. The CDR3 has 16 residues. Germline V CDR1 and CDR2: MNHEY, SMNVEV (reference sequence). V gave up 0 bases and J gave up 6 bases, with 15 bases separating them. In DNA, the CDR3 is TGTGCCAGCAGTTTATCGTCAGTCAGCTCTAGTCAGCCCCAGCATTTT. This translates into CASSLSSVSSSQPQHF.

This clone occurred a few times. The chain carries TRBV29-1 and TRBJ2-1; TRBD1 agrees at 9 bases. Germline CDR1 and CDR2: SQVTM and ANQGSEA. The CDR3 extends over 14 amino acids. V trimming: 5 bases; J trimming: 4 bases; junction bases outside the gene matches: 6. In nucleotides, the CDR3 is TGCAGCGTTTTACAGGGGGCGGCGTACAATGAGCAGTTCTTC. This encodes CSVLQGAAYNEQFF.

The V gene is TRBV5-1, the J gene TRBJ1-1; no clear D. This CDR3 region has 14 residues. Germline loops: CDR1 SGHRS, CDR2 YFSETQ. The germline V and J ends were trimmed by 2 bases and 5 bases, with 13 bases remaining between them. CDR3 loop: CASSFGNGRTEAFF. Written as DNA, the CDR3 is TGCGCCAGCAGCTTCGGGAACGGGAGGACTGAAGCTTTCTTT.

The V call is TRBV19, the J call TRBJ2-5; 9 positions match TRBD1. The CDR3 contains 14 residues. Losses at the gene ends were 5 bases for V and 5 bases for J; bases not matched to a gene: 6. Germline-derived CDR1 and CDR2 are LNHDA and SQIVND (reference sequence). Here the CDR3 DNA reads TGTGCCAGTAGTTCGGGGACAGGGTCGGAGACCCAGTACTTC. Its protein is CASSSGTGSETQYF.

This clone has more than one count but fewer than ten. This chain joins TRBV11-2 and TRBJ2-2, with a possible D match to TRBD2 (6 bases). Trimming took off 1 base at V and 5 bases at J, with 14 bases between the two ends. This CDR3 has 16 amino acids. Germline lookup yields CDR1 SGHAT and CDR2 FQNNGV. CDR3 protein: CASSLGNGRRTGELFF. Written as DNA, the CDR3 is TGTGCCAGCAGCTTAGGCAACGGGAGACGGACCGGGGAGCTGTTTTTT. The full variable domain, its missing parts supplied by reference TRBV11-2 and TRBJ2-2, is EAGVAQSPRYKIIEKRQSVAFWCNPISGHATLYWYQQILGQGPKLLIQFQNNGVVDDSQLPKDRFSAERLKGVDSTLKIQPAKLEDSAVYLCASSLGNGRRTGELFFGEGSRLTVL.

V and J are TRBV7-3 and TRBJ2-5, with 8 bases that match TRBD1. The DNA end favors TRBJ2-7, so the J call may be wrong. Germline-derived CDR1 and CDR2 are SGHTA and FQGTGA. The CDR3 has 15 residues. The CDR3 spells CASSLGTGPFHEQYF. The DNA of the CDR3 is TGTGCCAGCAGCTTGGGGACAGGACCCTTCCACGAGCAGTACTTC.

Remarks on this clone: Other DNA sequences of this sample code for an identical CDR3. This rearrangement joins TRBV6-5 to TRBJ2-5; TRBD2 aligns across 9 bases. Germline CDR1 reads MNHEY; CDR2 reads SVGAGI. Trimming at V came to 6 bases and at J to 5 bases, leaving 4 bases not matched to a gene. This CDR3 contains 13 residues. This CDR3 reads CASRLAGEETQYF. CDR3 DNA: TGTGCCAGCAGATTAGCGGGGGAGGAGACCCAGTACTTC.

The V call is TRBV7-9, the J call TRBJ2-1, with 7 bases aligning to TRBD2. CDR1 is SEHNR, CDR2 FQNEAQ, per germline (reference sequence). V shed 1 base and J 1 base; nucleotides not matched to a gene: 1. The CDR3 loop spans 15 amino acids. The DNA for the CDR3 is TGTGCCAGCAGCTTAGGTAGCGGGTCCTACAATGAGCAGTTCTTC. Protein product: CASSLGSGSYNEQFF.

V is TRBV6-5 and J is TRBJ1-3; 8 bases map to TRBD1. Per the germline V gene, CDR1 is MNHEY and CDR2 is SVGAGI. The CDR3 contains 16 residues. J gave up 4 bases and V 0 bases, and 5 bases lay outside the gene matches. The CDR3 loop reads CASSYSTGESGNTIYF. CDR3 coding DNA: TGTGCCAGCAGTTACTCGACAGGGGAGTCCGGAAACACCATATATTTT.

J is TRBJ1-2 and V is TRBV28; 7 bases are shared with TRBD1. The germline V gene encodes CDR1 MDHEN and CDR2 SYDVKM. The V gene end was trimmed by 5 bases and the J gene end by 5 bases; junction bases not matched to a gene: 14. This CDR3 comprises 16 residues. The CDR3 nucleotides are TGTGCCAGCAGTACCCCCGACAGGGTGCGCCTTTATGGCTACACCTTC. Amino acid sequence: CASSTPDRVRLYGYTF.

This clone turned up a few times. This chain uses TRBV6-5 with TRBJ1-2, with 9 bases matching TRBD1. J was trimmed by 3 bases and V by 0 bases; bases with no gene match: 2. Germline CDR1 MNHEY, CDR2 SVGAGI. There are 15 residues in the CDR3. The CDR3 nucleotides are TGTGCCAGCAGTTACTCTGACAGGGGGGACTATGGCTACACCTTC. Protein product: CASSYSDRGDYGYTF.

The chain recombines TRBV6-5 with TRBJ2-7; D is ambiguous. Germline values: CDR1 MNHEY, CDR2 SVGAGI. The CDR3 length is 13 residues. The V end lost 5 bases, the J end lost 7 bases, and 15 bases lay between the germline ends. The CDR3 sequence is CASSQAVNEEQYF. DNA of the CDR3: TGTGCCAGCAGTCAGGCCGTTAACGAGGAGCAGTACTTC.

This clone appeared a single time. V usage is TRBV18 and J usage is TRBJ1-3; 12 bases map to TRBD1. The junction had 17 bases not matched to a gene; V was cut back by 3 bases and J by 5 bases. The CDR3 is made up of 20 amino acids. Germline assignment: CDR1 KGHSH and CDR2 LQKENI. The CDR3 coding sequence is TGTGCCAGCTCACCCACGGACGGGACAGGGGGCGCGTTAAGAAGAAACACCATATATTTT. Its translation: CASSPTDGTGGALRRNTIYF.

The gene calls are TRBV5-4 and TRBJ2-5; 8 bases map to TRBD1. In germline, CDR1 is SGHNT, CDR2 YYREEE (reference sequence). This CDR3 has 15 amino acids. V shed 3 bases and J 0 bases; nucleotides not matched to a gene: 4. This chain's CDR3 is CASSSMTGDQETQYF. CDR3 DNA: TGTGCCAGCAGCTCGATGACAGGGGACCAAGAGACCCAGTACTTC.

CDR3 protein: CARSLSDSGSGTNEKLFF. CDR3 bases: TGTGCCAGAAGCTTATCGGACAGCGGCTCGGGTACTAATGAAAAACTGTTTTTT. The rearrangement uses TRBV7-5 and TRBJ1-4; the tabulated D call, TRBD1, remains unverified against the DNA. TRBV7-5 is recorded as a pseudogene. The CDR3 length is 18 residues.

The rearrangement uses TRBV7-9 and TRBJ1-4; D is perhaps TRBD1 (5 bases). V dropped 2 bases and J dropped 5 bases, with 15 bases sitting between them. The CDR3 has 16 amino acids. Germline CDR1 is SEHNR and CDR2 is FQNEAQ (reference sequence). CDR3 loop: CASSLYAGLPNEKLFF. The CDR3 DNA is TGTGCCAGCAGCTTATATGCGGGACTGCCAAATGAAAAACTGTTTTTT.

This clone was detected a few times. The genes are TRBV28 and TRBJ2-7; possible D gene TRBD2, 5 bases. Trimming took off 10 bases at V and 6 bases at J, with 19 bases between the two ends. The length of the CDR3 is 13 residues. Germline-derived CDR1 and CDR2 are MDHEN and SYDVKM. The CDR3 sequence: CATESGTVGEQYF. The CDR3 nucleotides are TGTGCCACCGAATCGGGAACGGTAGGCGAGCAGTACTTC. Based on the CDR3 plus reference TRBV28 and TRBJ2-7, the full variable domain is DVKVTQSSRYLVKRTGEKVFLECVQDMDHENMFWYRQDPGLGLRLIYFSYDVKMKEKGDIPEGYSVSREKKERFSLILESASTNQTSMYLCATESGTVGEQYFGPGTRLTVT.

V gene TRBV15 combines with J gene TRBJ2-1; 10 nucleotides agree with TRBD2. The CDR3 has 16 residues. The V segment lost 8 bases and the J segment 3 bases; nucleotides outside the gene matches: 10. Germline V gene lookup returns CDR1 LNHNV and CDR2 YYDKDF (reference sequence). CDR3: CATGLLTSGFYNEQFF. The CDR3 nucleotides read TGTGCCACCGGACTTTTGACTAGCGGGTTCTACAATGAGCAGTTCTTC.

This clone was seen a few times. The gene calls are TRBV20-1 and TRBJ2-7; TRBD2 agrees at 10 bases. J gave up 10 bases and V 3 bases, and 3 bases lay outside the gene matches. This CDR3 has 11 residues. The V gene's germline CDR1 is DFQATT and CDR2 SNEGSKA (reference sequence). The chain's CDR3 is CSARLAGGQYF. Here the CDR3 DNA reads TGCAGTGCTAGGTTAGCGGGAGGCCAGTACTTC.

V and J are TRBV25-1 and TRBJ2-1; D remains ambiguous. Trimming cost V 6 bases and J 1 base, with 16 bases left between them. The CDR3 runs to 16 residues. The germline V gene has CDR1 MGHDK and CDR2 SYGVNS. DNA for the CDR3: TGTGCCAGCAGGGAAGTGGGCCTCGGTTCCTACAATGAGCAGTTCTTC. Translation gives CASREVGLGSYNEQFF.